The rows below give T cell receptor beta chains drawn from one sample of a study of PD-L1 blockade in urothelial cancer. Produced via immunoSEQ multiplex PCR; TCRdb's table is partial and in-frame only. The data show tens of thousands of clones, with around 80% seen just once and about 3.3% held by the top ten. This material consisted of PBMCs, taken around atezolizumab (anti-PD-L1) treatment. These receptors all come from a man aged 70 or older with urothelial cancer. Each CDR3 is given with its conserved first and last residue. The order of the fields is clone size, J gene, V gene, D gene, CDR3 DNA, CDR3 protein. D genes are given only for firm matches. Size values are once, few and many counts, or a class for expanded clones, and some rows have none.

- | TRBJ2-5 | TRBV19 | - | TGTGCCAGTAGTCCGGACAGTTTTGGACAAGAGACCCAGTACTTC | CASSPDSFGQETQYF
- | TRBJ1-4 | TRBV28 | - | TGTGCCAGCAGTTTGTGGCAGGGGAAGGAAAAACTGTTTTTT | CASSLWQGKEKLFF
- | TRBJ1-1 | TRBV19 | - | TGTGCCAGTAGTGCTCAGGGTAGGGACACTGAAGCTTTCTTT | CASSAQGRDTEAFF
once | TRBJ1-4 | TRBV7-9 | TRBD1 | TGTGCCAGCAGCTACGGGACAGGGAGGGAGGAAAAACTGTTTTTT | CASSYGTGREEKLFF
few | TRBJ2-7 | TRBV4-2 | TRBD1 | TGTGCCAGCAGCCAGCGTACCGGGACAGCAATTTACGAGCAGTACTTC | CASSQRTGTAIYEQYF
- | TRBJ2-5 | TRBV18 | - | TGTGCCAGCTCAACCTCGACCCCCGGGCAGTACTTC | CASSTSTPGQYF
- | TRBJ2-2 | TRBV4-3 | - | TGCGCCAGCAGCCAAGTGGGGTTGGGACATAACACCGGGGAGCTGTTTTTT | CASSQVGLGHNTGELFF
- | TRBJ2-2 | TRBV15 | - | TGTGCCACCAGCAGGCCGGCCGGGGAGCTGTTTTTT | CATSRPAGELFF
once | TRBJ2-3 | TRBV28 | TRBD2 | TGTGCCAGCAGTTTACGGGGGGGAGGCACAGATACGCAGTATTTT | CASSLRGGGTDTQYF
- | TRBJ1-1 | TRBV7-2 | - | TGTGCCAGCAGCTTACTAACCAGGGTGAACACTGAAGCTTTCTTT | CASSLLTRVNTEAFF
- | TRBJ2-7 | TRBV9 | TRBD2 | TGTGCCAGCAGCTCCTACCCCGGGACTAGCGTCGAGCAGTACTTC | CASSSYPGTSVEQYF
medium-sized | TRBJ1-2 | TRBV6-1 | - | TGTGCCAGCAGTGAAACAGCGACAGCCTATGGCTACACCTTC | CASSETATAYGYTF
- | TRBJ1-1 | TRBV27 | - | TGTGCCAGCAGGACGCCAAGTAAGGGTTCGGGGACTGAAGCTTTCTTT | CASRTPSKGSGTEAFF
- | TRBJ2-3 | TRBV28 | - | TGTGCCAGCGGACGGACTAACCCAGCGGATACGCAGTATTTT | CASGRTNPADTQYF
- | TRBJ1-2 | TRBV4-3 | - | TGCGCCAGCAGCCTAAACGGGGGTAACTATGGCTACACCTTC | CASSLNGGNYGYTF
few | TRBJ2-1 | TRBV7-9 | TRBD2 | TGTGCCAGCAGCTTAGTAGCGGGGGGTCTCCGAGACTATGAGCAGTTCTTC | CASSLVAGGLRDYEQFF
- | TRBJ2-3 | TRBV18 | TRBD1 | TGTGCCAGCTCGCCAGGACAGGGAGAGGCGCAGTATTTT | CASSPGQGEAQYF
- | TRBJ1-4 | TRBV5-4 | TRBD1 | TGTGCCAGCAGCTTGGCTATCGGACAGGGTAATGAAAAACTGTTTTTT | CASSLAIGQGNEKLFF
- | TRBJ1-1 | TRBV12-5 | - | TGTGCTAGTGGTTTGGTACGAGGGGGGAACACTGAAGCTTTCTTT | CASGLVRGGNTEAFF
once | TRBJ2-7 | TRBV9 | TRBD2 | TGTGCCAGCAGCGTAGGCGAGCGGGGAACCACCGAGCAGTACTTC | CASSVGERGTTEQYF
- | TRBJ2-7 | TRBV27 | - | TGTGCCGGATATACAGGAAGTGAGCAGTACTTC | CAGYTGSEQYF
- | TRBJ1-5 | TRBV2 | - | TGTGCCAGCAGTGACTTCAACAGGGCGCAGCCCCAGCATTTT | CASSDFNRAQPQHF
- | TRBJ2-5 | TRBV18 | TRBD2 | TGTGCCAGCTCTCAGCGGGGGAGCCAAGAGACCCAGTACTTC | CASSQRGSQETQYF
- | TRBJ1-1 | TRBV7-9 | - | TGTGCCAGCAGCTCCTACAGGGATCCTAACACTGAAGCTTTCTTT | CASSSYRDPNTEAFF
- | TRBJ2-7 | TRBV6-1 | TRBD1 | TGTGCCACCACTGGACAGGGCCACGAGCAGTACTTC | CATTGQGHEQYF
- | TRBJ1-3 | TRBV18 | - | TGTGCCAGCTCACCAAACTACAACTCTGGAAACACCATATATTTT | CASSPNYNSGNTIYF
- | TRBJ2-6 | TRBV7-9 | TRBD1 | TGTGCCAGCAGCCGAAGGACAGGTTCAGGGGCCAACGTCCTGACTTTC | CASSRRTGSGANVLTF
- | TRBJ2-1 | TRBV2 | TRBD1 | TGTGCCAGCAGTGGGGCAGGGGGTAATGAGCAGTTCTTC | CASSGAGGNEQFF
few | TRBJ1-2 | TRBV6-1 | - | TGTGCCAGCAGTGTTGACAGCGGCTACACCTTC | CASSVDSGYTF
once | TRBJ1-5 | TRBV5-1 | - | TGCGCCAGCAGCCCCGGACAGCTAAATCAGCCCCAGCATTTT | CASSPGQLNQPQHF
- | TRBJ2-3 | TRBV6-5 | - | TGTGCCAGCAGTTACTCGGTGGGGAGTGCAGATACGCAGTATTTT | CASSYSVGSADTQYF
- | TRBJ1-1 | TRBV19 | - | TGTGCCAGTAGTATCGCAGGGGTGGACACTGAAGCTTTCTTT | CASSIAGVDTEAFF
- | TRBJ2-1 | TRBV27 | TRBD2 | TGTGCCAGCAGGGGTAGCGGGAGCTTCTACAATGAGCAGTTCTTC | CASRGSGSFYNEQFF
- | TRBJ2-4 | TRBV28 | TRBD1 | TGTGCCAGCAGTCCGTCCGGGACAGGGGTCGAAGGGAACATTCAGTACTTC | CASSPSGTGVEGNIQYF
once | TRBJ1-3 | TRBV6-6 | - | TGTGCCAGCAGTTACACAGGGCAAGGAAACACCATATATTTT | CASSYTGQGNTIYF
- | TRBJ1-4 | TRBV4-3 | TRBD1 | TGCGCCAGCAGCCAGGGACAGGGGAATGAAAAACTGTTTTTT | CASSQGQGNEKLFF
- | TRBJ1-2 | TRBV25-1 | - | TGTGCCAGCAGTGAATCCAACAGGGCGTTGGGCTACACCTTC | CASSESNRALGYTF
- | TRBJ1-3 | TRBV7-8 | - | TGTGCCAGCAGCTTACTTGGGAGGACTGGAAACACCATATATTTT | CASSLLGRTGNTIYF
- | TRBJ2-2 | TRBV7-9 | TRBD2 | TGTGCCAGCAGCTTCGGACTAGCGGGGGACACCGGGGAGCTGTTTTTT | CASSFGLAGDTGELFF
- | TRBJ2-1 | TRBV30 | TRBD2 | TGTGCCTGGTCCAGGGAGGGGTCCTACAATGAGCAGTTCTTC | CAWSREGSYNEQFF
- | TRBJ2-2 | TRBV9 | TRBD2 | TGTGCCAGCAGCCCTGGACTAGCGGGGATCACCGGGGAGCTGTTTTTT | CASSPGLAGITGELFF
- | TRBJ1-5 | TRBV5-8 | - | TGTGCCGGCAAACGTCGCGGCCTCAATCAGCCCCAGCATTTT | CAGKRRGLNQPQHF